The T cell receptor (beta chain) under discussion was sequenced for a study of blood T cell repertoires in COVID-19. Across the study: Sites in the United States, Italy and Spain provided acute and convalescent COVID-19 samples. Sources were T cells, B-cell-depleted T cells, or PBMCs; the material itself was cDNA or gDNA.

The V segment lost 3 bases and the J segment 3 bases; nucleotides outside the gene matches: 10. This CDR3 has 16 residues. The germline CDR1 and CDR2 sequences are LNHDA and SQIVND (reference sequence). In the original analysis: Reference gene primer amplification gave nucleated cell count estimates. Clones were sequenced by immunoSEQ multiplex PCR, and TCRdb holds only the in-frame ones, with some missing. The DNA gave D and trimming, while V, J and clone size come from that table. This table has about 160,000 clones, less than 85% appearing once. The source of this sequence is a human donor with acute or convalescent COVID-19. The donor label of this sample is uncertain. The chain links TRBV19 to TRBJ1-1, with 7 bases lining up with TRBD1. What was sequenced was peripheral blood. CDR3 coding DNA: TGTGCCAGTAGTATTTCAGCAGGACAGGATTACACTGAAGCTTTCTTT. This translates into CASSISAGQDYTEAFF.